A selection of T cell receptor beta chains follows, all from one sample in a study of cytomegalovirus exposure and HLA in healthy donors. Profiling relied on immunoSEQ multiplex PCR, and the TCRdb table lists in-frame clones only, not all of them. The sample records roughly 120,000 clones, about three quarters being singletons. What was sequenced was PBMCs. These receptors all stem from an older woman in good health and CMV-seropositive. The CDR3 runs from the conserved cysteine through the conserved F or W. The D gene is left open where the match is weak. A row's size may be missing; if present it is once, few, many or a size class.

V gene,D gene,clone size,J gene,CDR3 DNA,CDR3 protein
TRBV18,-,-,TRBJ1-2,TGTGCCAGCTCACCGGCAGAAGGGGGATTTCTCTATGGCTACACCTTC,CASSPAEGGFLYGYTF
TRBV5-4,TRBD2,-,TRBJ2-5,TGTGCCAGCAGCTTGGGGCTAGCGGGAGGGCCACGGGAGACCCAGTACTTC,CASSLGLAGGPRETQYF
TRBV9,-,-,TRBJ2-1,TGTGCCAGCAGCGTAGATTTGTTTGGGGGGTACAATGAGCAGTTCTTC,CASSVDLFGGYNEQFF
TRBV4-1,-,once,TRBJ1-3,TGCGCCAGCAGTCAAAACAGGGCGGGTGGAAACACCATATATTTT,CASSQNRAGGNTIYF
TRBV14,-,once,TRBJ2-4,TGTGCCAGCAGCCGTTTGGGGGACAACGGCATTCAGTACTTC,CASSRLGDNGIQYF
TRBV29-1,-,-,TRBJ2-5,TGCAGCGTTGACTCCCCAGGGGGGCGTTTATCAGAGACCCAGTACTTC,CSVDSPGGRLSETQYF
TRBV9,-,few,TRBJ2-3,TGTGCCAGTGACAGAGGCGGTACAGATACGCAGTATTTT,CASDRGGTDTQYF
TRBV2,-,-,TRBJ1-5,TGTGCCAGCAGTGATGGGACACGAAATCAGCCCCAGCATTTT,CASSDGTRNQPQHF
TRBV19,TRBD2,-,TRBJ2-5,TGTGCCAGTACCTTAGCGGGAAGTTGGGACTTC,CASTLAGSWDF
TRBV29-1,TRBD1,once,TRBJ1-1,TGCAGCATCTGGACAGGGCCTAGCATGAACACTGAAGCTTTCTTT,CSIWTGPSMNTEAFF
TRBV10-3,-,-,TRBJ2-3,TGTGCCATCAGTGACGGCACAGATACGCAGTATTTT,CAISDGTDTQYF
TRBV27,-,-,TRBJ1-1,TGTGCCAGCAGTTTCTGGGGTGAGGGAAGCGCTTTCTTT,CASSFWGEGSAFF
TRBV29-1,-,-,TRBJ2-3,TGCAGCGTTCTAATACAGGTCTCGTCGGATACGCAGTATTTT,CSVLIQVSSDTQYF
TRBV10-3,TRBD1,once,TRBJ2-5,TGTGCCATCAGTGACCCAAGGACAGGGGCCCAAGAGACCCAGTACTTC,CAISDPRTGAQETQYF
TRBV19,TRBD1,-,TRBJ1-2,TGTGCCACCACGACTCGAGACAGGGTCTATGGCTACACCTTC,CATTTRDRVYGYTF
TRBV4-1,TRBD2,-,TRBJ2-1,TGCGCCAGCAGCCGCTGGGAGGGTGAGCAGTTCTTC,CASSRWEGEQFF
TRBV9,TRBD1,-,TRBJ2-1,TGTGCCAGCAGCAAGACAGGGGAAATCTCCTACAATGAGCAGTTCTTC,CASSKTGEISYNEQFF
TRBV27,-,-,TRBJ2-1,TGTGCCAGCAGTTTATCTCCGAGCTCCTACAATGAGCAGTTCTTC,CASSLSPSSYNEQFF
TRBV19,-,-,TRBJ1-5,TGTGCCACCTCCGAGTATCCCAGGGGCTATAGCAATCAGCCCCAGCATTTT,CATSEYPRGYSNQPQHF
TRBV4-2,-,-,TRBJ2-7,TGTGCCAGCAGCCAAGAAGGGGGAAGGGGCCTATTATCGGGCGAGCAGTACTTC,CASSQEGGRGLLSGEQYF
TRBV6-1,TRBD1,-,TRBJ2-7,TGTGCCAGCAGAGTAGGACAGGGGGCCTACGAGCAGTACTTC,CASRVGQGAYEQYF
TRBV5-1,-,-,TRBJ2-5,TGCGCCAGCACCCCGGGACAAATCCAAGAGACCCAGTACTTC,CASTPGQIQETQYF
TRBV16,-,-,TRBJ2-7,TGTGCCAGCAGCCCCCGACAGTACGAGCAGTACTTC,CASSPRQYEQYF
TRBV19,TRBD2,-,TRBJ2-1,TGTGCCAGTAGTAAAGGACTAGCGGGGTCTAGCTCCTACAATGAGCAGTTCTTC,CASSKGLAGSSSYNEQFF
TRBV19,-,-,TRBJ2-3,TGTGCCAGTAGGGCGGGCTCAGATACGCAGTATTTT,CASRAGSDTQYF
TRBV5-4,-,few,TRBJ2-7,TGTGCCAGCAGCTTGCTCCGCTACGAGCAGTACTTC,CASSLLRYEQYF
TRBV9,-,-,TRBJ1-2,TGTGCCAGCATGAGGGATTCCGACGCTAACTATGGCTACACCTTC,CASMRDSDANYGYTF
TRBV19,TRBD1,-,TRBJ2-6,TGTGCCAGTAGTATAGCCCGGGACAGGGGAGTTAGGCCTGGGGCCAACGTCCTGACTTTC,CASSIARDRGVRPGANVLTF
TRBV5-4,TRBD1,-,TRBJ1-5,TGTGCCAGCAGCCAGGACAGGGACTTCGGGCCCCAGCATTTT,CASSQDRDFGPQHF
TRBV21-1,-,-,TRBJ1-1,TGTGCCAGCAGCGCGGGGCAGGGGGCGAATGAAGCTTTCTTT,CASSAGQGANEAFF
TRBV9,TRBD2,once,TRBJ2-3,TGTGCCAGCAGCGCGACGCCCCGGGGACTAGCGGATAGCACAGATACGCAGTATTTT,CASSATPRGLADSTDTQYF
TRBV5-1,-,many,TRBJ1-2,TGCGCCAGCAGCTTGGGTGGAGGGGTCTATGGCTACACCTTC,CASSLGGGVYGYTF
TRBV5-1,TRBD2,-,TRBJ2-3,TGCGCCAGCAGCTTGCAGACGGGACTAGCGGGTTGGGGAGCAGATGCGCAGTATTTT,CASSLQTGLAGWGADAQYF
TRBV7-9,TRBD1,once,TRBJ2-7,TGTGCCAGCAGCTTTTCCTCAGGGACAGTGACCTACGAGCAGTACTTC,CASSFSSGTVTYEQYF
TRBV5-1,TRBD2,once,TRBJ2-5,TGCGCCAGCAGCTTGGGGTTAGCGGGAGATTCTGGGGAGACCCAGTACTTC,CASSLGLAGDSGETQYF
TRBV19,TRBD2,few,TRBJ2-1,TGTGCCAGTAGTCCCCGTCCGGGACTAGCGCTCAATGAGCAGTTCTTC,CASSPRPGLALNEQFF
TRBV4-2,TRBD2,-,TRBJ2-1,TGTGCCAGCAGCCAAGATAGTGGGAGGGTTCTGAATAATGAGCAGTTCTTC,CASSQDSGRVLNNEQFF